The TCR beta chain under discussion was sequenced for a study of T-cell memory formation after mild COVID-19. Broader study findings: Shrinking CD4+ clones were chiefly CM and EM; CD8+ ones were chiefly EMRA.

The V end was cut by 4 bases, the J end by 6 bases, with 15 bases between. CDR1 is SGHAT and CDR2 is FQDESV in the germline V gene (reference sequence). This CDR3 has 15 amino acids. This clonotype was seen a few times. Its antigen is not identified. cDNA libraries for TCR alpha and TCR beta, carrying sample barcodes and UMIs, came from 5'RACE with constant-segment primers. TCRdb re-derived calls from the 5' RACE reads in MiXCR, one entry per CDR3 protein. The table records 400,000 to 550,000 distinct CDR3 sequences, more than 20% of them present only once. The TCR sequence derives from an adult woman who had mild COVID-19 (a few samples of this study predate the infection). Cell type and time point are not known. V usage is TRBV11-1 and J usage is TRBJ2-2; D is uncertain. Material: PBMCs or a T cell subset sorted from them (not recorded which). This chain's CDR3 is CASSSAFSTPGELFF. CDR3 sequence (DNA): TGTGCCAGCAGCTCCGCTTTCTCCACCCCCGGGGAGCTGTTTTTT. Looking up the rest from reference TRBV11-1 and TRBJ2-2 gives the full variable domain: EAEVAQSPRYKITEKSQAVAFWCDPISGHATLYWYRQILGQGPELLVQFQDESVVDDSQLPKDRFSAERLKGVDSTLKIQPAELGDSAMYLCASSSAFSTPGELFFGEGSRLTVL.